Listed below are T cell receptor beta chains from one sample, sequenced in a study of regulatory T cells in long-lasting Graves disease. Using its own MiXCR run on the multiplex PCR reads, TCRdb lists one record per CDR3 protein. Among roughly 300,000 distinct CDR3 sequences, about 20% were seen once, and the ten largest hold just under 30%. The sample was peripheral blood mononuclear cells (PBMCs), taken when the disease was refractory, from a patient treated with antithyroid drugs. The receptors stem from a female donor with Graves disease. The CDR3 runs from the conserved cysteine through the conserved F or W. A D gene is named only where the DNA matches it firmly. Where a row states a size, it is once, few, many or the class of an expanded clone; other rows omit it.

J gene	D gene	V gene	clone size	CDR3 DNA	CDR3 protein
TRBJ2-1	TRBD1	TRBV11-2	few	TGTGCCAGCTCCGAATGGGACAGGGGGTCCAATGAGCAGTTCTTC	CASSEWDRGSNEQFF
TRBJ2-5	TRBD2	TRBV6-7	NA	TGTGCCAGCAGTTACCATAGACTAGCGGGGGCCCGGGTAGAGACCCAGTACTTC	CASSYHRLAGARVETQYF
TRBJ2-2	TRBD1	TRBV7-8	NA	TGTGCCAGCAGCACGACAGGGCTCGCGAACACCGGGGAGCTGTTTTTT	CASSTTGLANTGELFF
TRBJ1-1	NA	TRBV12-3/TRBV12-4	NA	TGTGCCAGCAGTTTAAGGAGGACTGAAGCTTTCTTT	CASSLRRTEAFF
TRBJ2-1	NA	TRBV20-1	NA	TGCAGTGCCCTTAATGGGCGGTACAATGAGCAGTTCTTC	CSALNGRYNEQFF
TRBJ2-6	NA	TRBV3-1	few	TGTGCCAGCAGCCCCCGACCCGTCTCTGGGGCCAACGTCCTGACTTTC	CASSPRPVSGANVLTF
TRBJ1-1	NA	TRBV2	many	TGTGCCAGCAGTGAAATGGGACGGGCAGTTGAAGCTTTCTTT	CASSEMGRAVEAFF
TRBJ2-5	TRBD1	TRBV5-1	NA	TGCGCCAGCAGCTTTGAAGGGGGCGTAGAGACCCAGTACTTC	CASSFEGGVETQYF
TRBJ2-7	NA	TRBV7-2	many	TGTGCCAGCAGCTTAGAGAGGTACGAGCAGTACTTC	CASSLERYEQYF
TRBJ2-5	TRBD2	TRBV6-5	few	TGTGCCAGCAGTTTTCAACTAGCGGGAGGGCCGCGGGAGACCCAGTACTTC	CASSFQLAGGPRETQYF
TRBJ2-2	NA	TRBV7-2	many	TGTGCCAGCAGCTTACGGGGCCGACCGAACACCGGGGAGCTGTTTTTT	CASSLRGRPNTGELFF
TRBJ1-1	TRBD1	TRBV11-2	many	TGTGCCAGCAGTTGGGACAGGGCGAGGACTGAAGCTTTCTTT	CASSWDRARTEAFF
TRBJ1-5	NA	TRBV6-1	few	TGTGCCAGCAGGAGGCAGGGTTCGCAGCCCCAGCATTTT	CASRRQGSQPQHF
TRBJ1-3	TRBD1	TRBV10-3	few	TGTGCCATCAGTGACCTCGGGACAGGGGGTGACACCCGCTCTGGAAACACCATATATTTT	CAISDLGTGGDTRSGNTIYF
TRBJ1-4	NA	TRBV7-9	few	TGTGCCAGCAGACTCGGGATAACTAATGAAAAACTGTTTTTT	CASRLGITNEKLFF
TRBJ1-1	NA	TRBV7-3	NA	TGTGCCAGCAGCTTAGCCCCCCAGGGGTTGGGCACTGAAGCTTTCTTT	CASSLAPQGLGTEAFF
TRBJ1-1	TRBD1	TRBV6-5	NA	TGTGCCAGCAGTTACGGACAGGGGACGAACGAGGCTTTCTTT	CASSYGQGTNEAFF
TRBJ2-2	TRBD2	TRBV28	NA	TGTGCCAGCACTTCCCTAGCGGAAAGCCCCACCGGGGAGCTGTTTTTT	CASTSLAESPTGELFF
TRBJ1-6	TRBD1	TRBV6-1	NA	TGTGCCAGCAACTTAGACGGGACAGGGGGCCTGCCCCTCCACTTT	CASNLDGTGGLPLHF
TRBJ2-2	TRBD1	TRBV12-5	many	TGTGCTAGTGGTTTGGTAACGGGACAGTACACCGGGGAGCTGTTTTTT	CASGLVTGQYTGELFF
TRBJ2-5	NA	TRBV12-3/TRBV12-4	few	TGTGCCAGCAGTTTATTTGGGGGGCAAGAGACCCGGTACTTC	CASSLFGGQETRYF
TRBJ2-7	NA	TRBV29-1	NA	TGCAGCGTTGAAGGGGACGGGCAGTACTTC	CSVEGDGQYF
TRBJ2-7	TRBD2	TRBV20-1	NA	TGCAGTGCTACCCCGACTAGCGGGGGAGCCTACGAGCAGTACTTC	CSATPTSGGAYEQYF
TRBJ2-7	NA	TRBV6-2/TRBV6-3	many	TGTGCCAGCAGTTACTCGAAGGATTACGAGCAGTACTTC	CASSYSKDYEQYF
TRBJ2-7	TRBD2	TRBV7-8	NA	TGTGCCAGCAGCTTAGAGAGGGGCGGGAGGCGGGAGTACTACGAGCAGTACTTC	CASSLERGGRREYYEQYF
TRBJ2-3	TRBD2	TRBV5-1	NA	TGCGCCAGCAGCTCCCGAGTACTAGCGGGAGTAGATACGCAGTATTTT	CASSSRVLAGVDTQYF
TRBJ2-2	NA	TRBV3-1	many	TGTGCCAGCAGCAACCTAGCGTTAGGGGAGCTGTTTTTT	CASSNLALGELFF
TRBJ1-5	NA	TRBV20-1	few	TGCAGTGCTAGAGATCGGTGGGGGAAGGGTTACAATCAGCCCCAGCATTTT	CSARDRWGKGYNQPQHF
TRBJ2-5	NA	TRBV10-3	NA	TGTGCCATCAGTCCAGACAGACAAGAGACCCAGTACTTC	CAISPDRQETQYF
TRBJ1-1	TRBD1	TRBV18	many	TGTGCCAGCGGGGACAGGGGGAGGATGAACACTGAAGCTTTCTTT	CASGDRGRMNTEAFF
TRBJ2-5	TRBD1	TRBV28	many	TGTGCCAGCAGTTTCCTCATCGGTCGGACAGGGGAAGAGACCCAGTACTTC	CASSFLIGRTGEETQYF
TRBJ2-2	TRBD2	TRBV30	many	TGTGCCTGGAGATCTAGCGGGAACACCGGGGAGCTGTTTTTT	CAWRSSGNTGELFF
TRBJ2-5	TRBD2	TRBV28	many	TGTGCCAGCAGCTGGTCATGGCTAGCGGAAGGAGAGACCCAGTACTTC	CASSWSWLAEGETQYF
TRBJ2-4	TRBD2	TRBV2	many	TGTGCCAGCAGTGATCCGGGAGGGGGGGTCGGGCTTCAGTACTTC	CASSDPGGGVGLQYF
TRBJ2-3	TRBD2	TRBV2	few	TGTGCCAGCACAGGGATTAGCGGGGTTACGAGGAGTGCAGATACGCAGTATTTT	CASTGISGVTRSADTQYF
TRBJ2-5	NA	TRBV18	many	TGTGCCAGCTCACCACCTGGGGACATCCGCCAAGAGACCCAGTACTTC	CASSPPGDIRQETQYF
TRBJ1-6	NA	TRBV12-3/TRBV12-4	NA	TGTGCCGGCAGTTTGTCGTCCGCAATGGATAATTCACCCCTCCACTTT	CAGSLSSAMDNSPLHF
TRBJ2-5	TRBD1	TRBV5-6	many	TGTGCCAGCAGCTTGCTCGCAGGGGGCGCAGAGACCCAGTACTTC	CASSLLAGGAETQYF
TRBJ1-2	TRBD1	TRBV18	NA	TGTGCCAGCTCACCCCCCACAGGGGGCCATGGCTACACCTTC	CASSPPTGGHGYTF
TRBJ2-3	NA	TRBV28	NA	TGTGCCAGCAGCTCAAGATTCGACACAGATACGCAGTATTTT	CASSSRFDTDTQYF
TRBJ1-2	TRBD1	TRBV4-3	NA	TGCGCCAGCAGCCATCCAGGACAGGGGAGGTACTATGGCTACACCTTC	CASSHPGQGRYYGYTF
TRBJ2-5	NA	TRBV29-1	few	TGCAGCGTTGGTATATCTAGCGAGGAGACCCAGTACTTC	CSVGISSEETQYF